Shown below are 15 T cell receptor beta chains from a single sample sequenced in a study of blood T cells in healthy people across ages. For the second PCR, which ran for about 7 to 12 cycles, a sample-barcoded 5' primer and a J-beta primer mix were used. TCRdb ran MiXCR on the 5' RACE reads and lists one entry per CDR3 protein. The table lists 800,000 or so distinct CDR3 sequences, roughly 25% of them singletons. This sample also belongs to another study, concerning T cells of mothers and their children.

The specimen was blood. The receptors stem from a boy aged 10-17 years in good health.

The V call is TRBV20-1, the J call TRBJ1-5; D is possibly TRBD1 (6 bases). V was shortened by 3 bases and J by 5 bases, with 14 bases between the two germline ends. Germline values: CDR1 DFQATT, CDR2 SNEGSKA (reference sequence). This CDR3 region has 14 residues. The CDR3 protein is CSARLGGADQPQHF. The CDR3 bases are TGCAGTGCTAGGCTGGGGGGGGCTGATCAGCCCCAGCATTTT.

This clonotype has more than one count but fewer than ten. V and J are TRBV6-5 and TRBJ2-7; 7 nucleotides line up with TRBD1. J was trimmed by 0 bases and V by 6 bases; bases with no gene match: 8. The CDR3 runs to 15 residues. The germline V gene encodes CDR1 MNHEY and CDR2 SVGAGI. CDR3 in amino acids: CASRRDSLSSYEQYF. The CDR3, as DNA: TGTGCCAGCAGGAGGGACAGCCTTAGCTCCTACGAGCAGTACTTC.

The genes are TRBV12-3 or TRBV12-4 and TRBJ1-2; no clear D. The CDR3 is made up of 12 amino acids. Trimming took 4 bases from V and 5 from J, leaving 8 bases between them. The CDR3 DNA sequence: TGTGCCAGCAGTTCCTCGGCTTATGGCTACACCTTC. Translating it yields CASSSSAYGYTF.

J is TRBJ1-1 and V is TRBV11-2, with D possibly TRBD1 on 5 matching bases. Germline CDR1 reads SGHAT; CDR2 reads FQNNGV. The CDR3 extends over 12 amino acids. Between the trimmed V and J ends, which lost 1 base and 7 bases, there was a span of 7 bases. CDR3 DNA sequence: TGTGCCAGCAGCTTAGTGGGGCGTGAAGCTTTCTTT. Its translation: CASSLVGREAFF.

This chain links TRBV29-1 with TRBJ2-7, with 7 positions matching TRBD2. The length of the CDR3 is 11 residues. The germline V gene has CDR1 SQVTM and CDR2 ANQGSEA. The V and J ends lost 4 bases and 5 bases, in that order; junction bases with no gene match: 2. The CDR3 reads CSVVAGNEQYF. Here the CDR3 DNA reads TGCAGCGTTGTAGCGGGCAACGAGCAGTACTTC.

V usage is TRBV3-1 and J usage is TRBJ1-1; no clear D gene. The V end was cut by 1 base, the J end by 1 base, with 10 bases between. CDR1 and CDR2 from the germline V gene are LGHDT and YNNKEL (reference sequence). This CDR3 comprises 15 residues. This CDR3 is CASSQVLGRNTEAFF. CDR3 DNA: TGTGCCAGCAGCCAAGTCCTGGGGAGGAACACTGAAGCTTTCTTT.

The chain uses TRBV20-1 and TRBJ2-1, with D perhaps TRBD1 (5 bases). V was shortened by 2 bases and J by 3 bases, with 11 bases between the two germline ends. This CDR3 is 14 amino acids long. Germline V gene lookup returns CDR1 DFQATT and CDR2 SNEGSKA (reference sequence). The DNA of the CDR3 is TGCAGTGCTAGACAGGGTGGGATCTACAATGAGCAGTTCTTC. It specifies CSARQGGIYNEQFF.

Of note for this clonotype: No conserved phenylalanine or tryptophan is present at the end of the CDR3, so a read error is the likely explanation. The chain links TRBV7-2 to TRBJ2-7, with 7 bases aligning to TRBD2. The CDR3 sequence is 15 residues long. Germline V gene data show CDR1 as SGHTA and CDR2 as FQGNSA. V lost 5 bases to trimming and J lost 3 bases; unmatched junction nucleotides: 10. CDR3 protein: CASSPLLGGGYEQYL. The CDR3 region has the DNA TGTGCCAGCAGCCCCCTTTTGGGGGGGGGCTACGAGCAGTACCTC.

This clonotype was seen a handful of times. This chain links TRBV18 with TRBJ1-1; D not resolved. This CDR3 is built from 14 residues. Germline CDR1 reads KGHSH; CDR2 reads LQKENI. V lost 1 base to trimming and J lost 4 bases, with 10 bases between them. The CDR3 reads CASSPLQAPTEAFF. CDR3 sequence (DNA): TGTGCCAGCTCACCACTACAAGCTCCCACTGAAGCTTTCTTT.

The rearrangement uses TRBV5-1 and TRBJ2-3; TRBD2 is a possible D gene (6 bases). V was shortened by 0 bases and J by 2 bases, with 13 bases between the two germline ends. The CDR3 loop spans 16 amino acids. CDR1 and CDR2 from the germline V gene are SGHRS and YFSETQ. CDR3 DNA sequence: TGCGCCAGCAGCTTGGCGGGGGTACGTTACACAGATACGCAGTATTTT. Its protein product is CASSLAGVRYTDTQYF.

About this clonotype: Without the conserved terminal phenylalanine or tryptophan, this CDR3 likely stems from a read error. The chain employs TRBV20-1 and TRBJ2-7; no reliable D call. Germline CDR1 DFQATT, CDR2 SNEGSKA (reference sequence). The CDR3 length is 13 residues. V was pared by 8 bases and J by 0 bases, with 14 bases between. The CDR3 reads CSSYFQSSYEQYL. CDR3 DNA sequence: TGCAGTTCCTACTTCCAGAGCTCCTACGAGCAGTACCTC.

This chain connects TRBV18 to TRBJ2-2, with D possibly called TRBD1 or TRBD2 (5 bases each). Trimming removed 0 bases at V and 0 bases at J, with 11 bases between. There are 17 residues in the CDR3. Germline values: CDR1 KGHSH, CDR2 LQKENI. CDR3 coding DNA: TGTGCCAGCTCACCACCGTTCCGGGGCGCGAACACCGGGGAGCTGTTTTTT. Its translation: CASSPPFRGANTGELFF.

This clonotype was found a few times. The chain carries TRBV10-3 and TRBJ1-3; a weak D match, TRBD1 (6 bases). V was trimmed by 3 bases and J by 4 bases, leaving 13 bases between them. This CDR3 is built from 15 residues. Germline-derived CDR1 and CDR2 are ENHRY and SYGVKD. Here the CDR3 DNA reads TGTGCCATCAGTGATTTCGGGGGGCTAGGAAACACCATATATTTT. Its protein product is CAISDFGGLGNTIYF.

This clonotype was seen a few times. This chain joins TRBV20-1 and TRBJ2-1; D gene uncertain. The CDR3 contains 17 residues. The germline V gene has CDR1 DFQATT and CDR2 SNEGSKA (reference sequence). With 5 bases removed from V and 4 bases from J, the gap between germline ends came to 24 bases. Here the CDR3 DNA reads TGCAGTGCTGGGGTTCGGCCACCACCCAAACCTTACAATGAGCAGTTCTTC. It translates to CSAGVRPPPKPYNEQFF.

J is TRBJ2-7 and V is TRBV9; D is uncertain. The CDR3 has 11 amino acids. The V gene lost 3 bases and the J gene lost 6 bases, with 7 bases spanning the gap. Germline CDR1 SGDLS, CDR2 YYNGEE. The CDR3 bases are TGTGCCAGCAGCGCCGGTCCCGAGCAGTACTTC. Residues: CASSAGPEQYF.